The 14 T cell receptor beta chains reported below all come from one sample, sequenced in a study of control samples from healthy donors and cancer patients. Data came from immunoSEQ multiplex PCR; TCRdb stores just in-frame clones and leaves some out. The top ten clones hold approximately 3.7% of a sample with about 110,000 clones, more than 75% of them seen once. Material: PBMCs. These receptors all come from a woman in her sixties or seventies with lung cancer.

The chain links TRBV3-1 (or the pseudogene TRBV3-2) to TRBJ1-1, with 7 bases lining up with TRBD1. After removal of 1 base from V and 3 bases from J, the junction contained 5 bases not matched to a gene. Per germline, CDR1 LGHDT and CDR2 YNNKEL (reference sequence). The CDR3 extends over 15 amino acids. Here the CDR3 DNA reads TGTGCCAGCAGCCAAGTTAACAGGGGATACACTGAAGCTTTCTTT. Protein: CASSQVNRGYTEAFF.

This chain links TRBV7-9 with TRBJ1-2; D not resolved. CDR1 SEHNR and CDR2 FQNEAQ come from the germline V gene (reference sequence). V lost 2 bases, J lost 4 bases, and 17 bases lay in between. CDR3 size: 16 residues. CDR3 region: CASSLMVGQSLYGYTF. The CDR3 nucleotides are TGTGCCAGCAGCTTAATGGTCGGGCAGAGCCTCTATGGCTACACCTTC. Full variable domain (rest looked up from reference TRBV7-9 and TRBJ1-2): DTGVSQNPRHKITKRGQNVTFRCDPISEHNRLYWYRQTLGQGPEFLTYFQNEAQLEKSRLLSDRFSAERPKGSFSTLEIQRTEQGDSAMYLCASSLMVGQSLYGYTFGSGTRLTVV.

The rearrangement uses TRBV9 and TRBJ2-4; 13 nucleotides align to TRBD2. The germline V gene has CDR1 SGDLS and CDR2 YYNGEE. Unmatched junction bases numbered 7, after V lost 4 bases and J lost 6 bases. The CDR3 has 16 amino acids. The CDR3: CASSNGLAGEANIQYF. CDR3 DNA: TGTGCCAGCAGCAACGGACTAGCGGGAGAGGCAAACATTCAGTACTTC.

This chain's CDR3 is CASSRRGLGTNEKLFF. The CDR3 bases are TGTGCCAGTAGCCGCAGGGGGCTAGGCACTAATGAAAAACTGTTTTTT. The rearrangement uses TRBV19 and TRBJ1-4; TRBD1 matches 8 bases. The CDR3 consists of 16 residues. The V gene's germline CDR1 is LNHDA and CDR2 SQIVND (reference sequence). The J segment lost 2 bases and the V segment lost 6 bases, leaving 8 bases of the junction unmatched.

The chain recombines TRBV6-1 with TRBJ2-5; TRBD1 is a possible D gene (6 bases). Trimming pared 0 bases from V and 5 bases from J, leaving 13 bases between. This CDR3 comprises 15 residues. Germline CDR1 MNHNS, CDR2 SASEGT. As DNA, the CDR3 is TGTGCCAGCAGTGAAGCGCTACAGGGAGACGAGACCCAGTACTTC. This encodes CASSEALQGDETQYF.

V is TRBV3-1 (or the pseudogene TRBV3-2) and J is TRBJ2-6; the match to TRBD1 covers 8 bases. CDR3 length: 18 residues. V lost 1 base and J lost 3; bases outside the gene matches: 8. Germline V gives CDR1 LGHDT, CDR2 YNNKEL (reference sequence). The CDR3 sequence: CASSQGAGGVFGANVLTF. DNA of the CDR3: TGTGCCAGCAGCCAAGGGGCAGGGGGCGTCTTTGGGGCCAACGTCCTGACTTTC.

The chain recombines TRBV19 with TRBJ1-2; 8 positions match TRBD1. V trimming: 6 bases; J trimming: 4 bases; junction bases outside the gene matches: 4. CDR1 is LNHDA, CDR2 SQIVND, per germline (reference sequence). CDR3 size: 13 residues. CDR3 residues: CASRRQGSYGYTF. The CDR3 DNA sequence: TGTGCCAGTAGGCGACAGGGGTCCTATGGCTACACCTTC.

V usage is TRBV5-1 and J usage is TRBJ1-1; 7 nucleotides align to TRBD1. This CDR3 region has 14 residues. Germline V CDR1 and CDR2: SGHRS, YFSETQ. With V trimmed by 3 bases and J by 1 base, 3 bases remained unmatched. In nucleotides, the CDR3 is TGCGCCAGCAGCTCCGGGACAGAGAACACTGAAGCTTTCTTT. It translates to CASSSGTENTEAFF.

The V and J genes are TRBV7-9 and TRBJ2-3; D is unclear. V dropped 2 bases and J dropped 4 bases, with 10 bases sitting between them. The CDR3 is 14 amino acids. CDR1 and CDR2 (germline): SEHNR, FQNEAQ (reference sequence). The CDR3 coding sequence is TGTGCCAGCAGCTTATACAACCCGGCAGATACGCAGTATTTT. This encodes CASSLYNPADTQYF.

V gene TRBV6-2 or TRBV6-3 combines with J gene TRBJ2-6; D is unclear. The CDR3 length is 20 residues. From germline, CDR1 is MNHEY and CDR2 SVGEGT. V gave up 4 bases and J gave up 0 bases, with 22 bases separating them. CDR3 residues: CASSLEKSDGSRSGANVLTF. The CDR3 nucleotides read TGTGCCAGCAGTTTGGAGAAAAGTGACGGGTCCCGCTCTGGGGCCAACGTCCTGACTTTC.

The chain carries TRBV7-9 and TRBJ2-2; tentative D call: TRBD1 (6 bases). Germline V gene sequence: CDR1 SEHNR, CDR2 FQNEAQ (reference sequence). Trimming left V 4 bases short and J 6 bases short, with 12 bases between. This CDR3 spans 14 amino acids. In nucleotides, the CDR3 is TGTGCCAGCAGCTCCCTAGGACAGCCCGGGGAGCTGTTTTTT. This gives the protein CASSSLGQPGELFF.

The chain combines TRBV19 with TRBJ2-2; D gene ambiguous. The V and J ends lost 8 bases and 0 bases respectively, with 13 bases between them. The germline gives CDR1 LNHDA, CDR2 SQIVND (reference sequence). The CDR3 runs 15 residues. Written as DNA, the CDR3 is TGTGCCAGTCGGAATCCCGGTGCGAACACCGGGGAGCTGTTTTTT. This encodes CASRNPGANTGELFF.

V is TRBV29-1 and J is TRBJ1-1; no clear D. Trimming pared 6 bases from V and 6 bases from J, leaving 14 bases between. The CDR3 runs to 12 residues. Germline-derived CDR1 and CDR2 are SQVTM and ANQGSEA. The CDR3 sequence: CSVQFQAAEAFF. CDR3 DNA: TGCAGCGTCCAGTTTCAGGCGGCTGAAGCTTTCTTT.

The rearrangement uses TRBV28 and TRBJ1-5; tentative D call: TRBD1 (6 bases). Germline assignment: CDR1 MDHEN and CDR2 SYDVKM. Trimming pared 4 bases from V and 1 base from J, leaving 20 bases between. This CDR3 contains 18 residues. CDR3 amino acids: CASSYSKGGVVSNQPQHF. The CDR3 DNA sequence: TGTGCCAGCAGTTATTCTAAAGGGGGGGTGGTAAGCAATCAGCCCCAGCATTTT.